The 17 T cell receptor beta chains below all came from one sample that was sequenced in a study of blood T cell repertoires in COVID-19 (dated by TCRdb to about 2020). The receptor library was made with the immunoSEQ multiplex PCR assay. The source is immuneACCESS, and TCRdb retained only in-frame sequences with V and J called. Part of the clones is not carried over; for the studies checked, unresolved V genes explain less than half of this, and the remainder is unexplained. The sample includes more than 200,000 clones, with 70% to 90% observed a single time. The ten top clones hold about 3% of the sample. The sample was peripheral blood. These receptor sequences come from a man aged 18 to 29 with active or convalescent COVID-19.

This sequence joins TRBV6-2 or TRBV6-3 and TRBJ2-7; 10 bases are shared with TRBD2. J was trimmed by 3 bases and V by 2 bases; bases with no gene match: 10. Germline assignment: CDR1 MNHEY and CDR2 SVGEGT. The CDR3 sequence is 17 residues long. The CDR3 region is CASSYATSGTGYYEQYF. The CDR3 region has the DNA TGTGCCAGCAGTTACGCCACTAGCGGGACCGGCTACTACGAGCAGTACTTC.

The rearrangement uses TRBV9 and TRBJ2-1; tentatively, D is TRBD2 (5 bases). Per the germline V gene, CDR1 is SGDLS and CDR2 is YYNGEE. This CDR3 comprises 16 residues. Trimming left V 4 bases short and J 7 bases short, with 21 bases between. The CDR3 sequence: CASSPDPRGDFNEQFF. In DNA form, the CDR3 reads TGTGCCAGCAGCCCCGACCCCCGGGGTGATTTTAATGAGCAGTTCTTC. The full variable domain, completed using reference TRBV9 and TRBJ2-1, is DSGVTQTPKHLITATGQRVTLRCSPRSGDLSVYWYQQSLDQGLQFLIQYYNGEERAKGNILERFSAQQFPDLHSELNLSSLELGDSALYFCASSPDPRGDFNEQFFGPGTRLTVL.

This sequence joins TRBV18 and TRBJ1-2; D is uncertain. Germline assignment: CDR1 KGHSH and CDR2 LQKENI. The CDR3 consists of 16 residues. The V end lost 5 bases, the J end lost 0 bases, and 16 bases lay between the germline ends. CDR3 nucleotides: TGTGCCAGCTCAATCGGGGATCTTCCGGCTAACTATGGCTACACCTTC. It is translated as CASSIGDLPANYGYTF.

The V gene is TRBV28, the J gene TRBJ1-2, with D maybe TRBD1 (6 bases). Germline V gene sequence: CDR1 MDHEN, CDR2 SYDVKM. V lost 3 bases to trimming and J lost 7 bases, with 12 bases between them. The CDR3 has 13 residues. The chain's CDR3 is CASSLQGMVGYTF. The CDR3 bases are TGTGCCAGCAGTTTGCAGGGGATGGTTGGCTACACCTTC.

On this clone: The sample holds other DNA sequences that translate to the same CDR3. CDR3 in DNA: TGTGCCAGCAGTTTGAACAGCCAAGAGACCCAGTACTTC. Translating gives CASSLNSQETQYF. The gene calls are TRBV12-3 or TRBV12-4 and TRBJ2-5; D gene unclear. Trimming stripped 3 bases from V and 1 base from J, with 6 bases between. The CDR3 has 13 residues.

The table lists this clone with a count of one. Distinct nucleotide sequences in the sample also encode this CDR3. This chain's CDR3 is CASSLVGATNEKLFF. Written as DNA, the CDR3 is TGCGCCAGCAGCTTGGTAGGGGCAACTAATGAAAAACTGTTTTTT. The chain links TRBV5-1 to TRBJ1-4; possible D gene TRBD1, 5 bases. In germline, CDR1 is SGHRS, CDR2 YFSETQ. With 0 bases removed from V and 0 bases from J, the gap between germline ends came to 6 bases. CDR3 size: 15 residues. The whole variable domain, remainder taken from reference TRBV5-1 and TRBJ1-4, is KAGVTQTPRYLIKTRGQQVTLSCSPISGHRSVSWYQQTPGQGLQFLFEYFSETQRNKGNFPGRFSGRQFSNSRSEMNVSTLELGDSALYLCASSLVGATNEKLFFGSGTQLSVL.

This rearrangement joins TRBV5-4 to TRBJ2-1, with 7 bases identical to TRBD1. Losses at the gene ends were 0 bases for V and 9 bases for J; bases not matched to a gene: 9. The germline V gene has CDR1 SGHNT and CDR2 YYREEE (reference sequence). The CDR3 is 15 amino acids. CDR3: CASSLEVLGGGEQFF. The DNA for the CDR3 is TGTGCCAGCAGCTTGGAGGTGCTAGGGGGCGGTGAGCAGTTCTTC.

V and J are TRBV5-4 and TRBJ2-7; D remains unclear. V lost 5 bases, J lost 3 bases, and 18 bases lay in between. The germline CDR1 and CDR2 sequences are SGHNT and YYREEE (reference sequence). This CDR3 contains 15 residues. The CDR3 spells CASSLDEPTDYEQYF. CDR3 nucleotides: TGTGCCAGCAGTTTAGACGAGCCCACAGACTACGAGCAGTACTTC.

This clone was recorded only once. The chain couples TRBV11-3 to TRBJ2-1; no reliable D call. Deletions cut 0 bases from V and 7 bases from J, with 7 bases between. Germline CDR1 SGHNT, CDR2 YENEEA. This CDR3 has 13 amino acids. For the CDR3, the DNA is TGTGCCAGCAGCTTAGATTCCCTAAATGAGCAGTTCTTC. Amino acids: CASSLDSLNEQFF. The full variable domain, in which reference TRBV11-3 and TRBJ2-1 provide the parts outside the CDR3, is EAGVVQSPRYKIIEKKQPVAFWCNPISGHNTLYWYLQNLGQGPELLIRYENEEAVDDSQLPKDRFSAERLKGVDSTLKIQPAELGDSAVYLCASSLDSLNEQFFGPGTRLTVL.

This rearrangement joins TRBV18 to TRBJ2-7; 7 nucleotides align to TRBD2. This CDR3 has 14 amino acids. Germline CDR1 and CDR2: KGHSH and LQKENI. J gave up 2 bases and V 3 bases, and 4 bases lay outside the gene matches. CDR3 amino acids: CASSPDGRPYEQYF. The CDR3 bases are TGTGCCAGCTCACCCGACGGGAGGCCCTACGAGCAGTACTTC. Supplemented by reference TRBV18 and TRBJ2-7, the full variable domain reads NAGVMQNPRHLVRRRGQEARLRCSPMKGHSHVYWYRQLPEEGLKFMVYLQKENIIDESGMPKERFSAEFPKEGPSILRIQQVVRGDSAAYFCASSPDGRPYEQYFGPGTRLTVT.

This chain links TRBV4-1 with TRBJ2-7; 10 bases fit TRBD2. Germline CDR1 MGHRA, CDR2 YSYEKL. V trimming: 1 base; J trimming: 1 base; junction bases outside the gene matches: 4. CDR3 length equals 16 residues. CDR3 DNA: TGCGCCAGCAGCCAAGGTTCTAGCGGGGGTTCCTACGAGCAGTACTTC. Its translation: CASSQGSSGGSYEQYF.

V and J are TRBV6-1 and TRBJ1-2, with unresolved D. CDR1 MNHNS and CDR2 SASEGT come from the germline V gene. The CDR3 consists of 15 residues. V was trimmed by 2 bases and J by 4 bases, leaving 14 bases between them. CDR3 loop: CASSEIPAGVYGYTF. DNA for the CDR3: TGTGCCAGCAGTGAAATCCCGGCGGGCGTCTATGGCTACACCTTC.

The chain links TRBV7-9 to TRBJ2-7; 10 nucleotides agree with TRBD2. The germline CDR1 and CDR2 sequences are SEHNR and FQNEAQ (reference sequence). V lost 7 bases, J lost 3 bases, and 6 bases stayed unmatched. The length of the CDR3 is 14 residues. The CDR3, as DNA: TGTGCCAGCACCCTAGCGGGAGAGTTCTACGAGCAGTACTTC. This codes for CASTLAGEFYEQYF.

V is TRBV3-1 (or the pseudogene TRBV3-2) and J is TRBJ2-1; 12 bases align to TRBD2. V was pared by 2 bases and J by 5 bases, with 4 bases of the junction left unmatched. Germline V gives CDR1 LGHDT, CDR2 YNNKEL (reference sequence). This CDR3 has 16 residues. The CDR3 protein is CASSQRTSGINNEQFF. In DNA form, the CDR3 reads TGTGCCAGCAGCCAACGGACTAGCGGGATTAACAATGAGCAGTTCTTC.

The chain joins TRBV6-6 to TRBJ2-1; TRBD1 aligns across 7 bases. CDR3 length: 13 amino acids. V shed 7 bases and J 6 bases; nucleotides not matched to a gene: 6. Germline V gives CDR1 MNHNY, CDR2 SVGAGI (reference sequence). In nucleotides, the CDR3 is TGTGCCAGCATCGAGGGGGCCGCCAATGAGCAGTTCTTC. Encoded protein: CASIEGAANEQFF.

This chain connects TRBV4-3 to TRBJ1-2; TRBD1 agrees at 9 bases. Germline lookup yields CDR1 LGHNA and CDR2 YSLEER. V shed 3 bases, J shed 4 bases, and the junction held 6 bases outside the gene matches. The CDR3 is 15 amino acids. CDR3 bases: TGCGCCAGCAGCCATGACAGGGGGAGTAGCTATGGCTACACCTTC. Translating gives CASSHDRGSSYGYTF.

This clone was recorded once. This chain joins TRBV7-2 and TRBJ1-1; 7 positions match TRBD1. The germline gives CDR1 SGHTA, CDR2 FQGNSA. V lost 4 bases, J lost 1 base, and 6 bases stayed unmatched. This CDR3 has 15 residues. DNA of the CDR3: TGTGCCAGCAGCTCCCGGGACAGACAGAACACTGAAGCTTTCTTT. It is translated as CASSSRDRQNTEAFF.